Below are 24 T cell receptor beta chains sequenced from a single sample in a study of T-cell reconstitution after alpha-beta-depleted transplantation in children. This sample's TCRbeta library carried unique molecular identifier barcodes. Via MiXCR, TCRdb re-called the PCR reads, giving one row per CDR3 protein. The sample has approximately 1,000,000 distinct CDR3 sequences; about 29% are singletons. The source was PBMCs, mostly from graft donor cells, collected 360 days after TCRalphabeta/CD19-depleted stem cell transplant. The receptors originated from a boy younger than two who had a stem cell transplant for SCID, so the T cells may come from the graft donor.

The rearrangement joins TRBV18 to TRBJ2-3; 7 nucleotides align to TRBD2. The junction had 6 bases not matched to a gene; V was cut back by 0 bases and J by 6 bases. The CDR3 sequence is 15 residues long. CDR1 and CDR2 from the germline V gene are KGHSH and LQKENI. In nucleotides, the CDR3 is TGTGCCAGCTCACCACCGGCGGGAGCTGGGGATACGCAGTATTTT. Amino acids: CASSPPAGAGDTQYF.

V and J are TRBV20-1 and TRBJ2-7; perhaps TRBD2 as D (6 bases). CDR3 length: 14 amino acids. Germline CDR1 DFQATT, CDR2 SNEGSKA (reference sequence). V dropped 3 bases and J dropped 0 bases, with 12 bases sitting between them. CDR3 amino acids: CSASQVGLSYEQYF. For the CDR3, the DNA is TGCAGTGCTAGCCAGGTGGGACTCTCCTACGAGCAGTACTTC.

This clonotype was seen ten or more times. V gene TRBV18 combines with J gene TRBJ1-3; D is perhaps TRBD1 (6 bases). This CDR3 contains 17 residues. Germline loops: CDR1 KGHSH, CDR2 LQKENI. Trimming removed 4 bases from V and 0 bases from J, with 16 bases in between. CDR3 in amino acids: CASSRNTGHHSGNTIYF. The CDR3 nucleotides read TGTGCCAGCTCACGGAATACGGGACACCACTCTGGAAACACCATATATTTT.

V is TRBV5-1 and J is TRBJ2-1; 7 nucleotides line up with TRBD1. The CDR3 is 13 amino acids. The germline V gene has CDR1 SGHRS and CDR2 YFSETQ. The trim removed 3 bases at V and 8 bases at J, leaving 5 bases unmatched. CDR3: CASSWGQFYEQFF. CDR3 DNA: TGCGCCAGCAGCTGGGGACAGTTCTATGAGCAGTTCTTC.

This sequence joins TRBV29-1 and TRBJ2-5; perhaps TRBD1 as D (6 bases). The germline CDR1 and CDR2 sequences are SQVTM and ANQGSEA. Between the trimmed V and J ends, which lost 4 bases and 0 bases, there was a span of 9 bases. The CDR3 runs to 13 residues. The CDR3 region has the DNA TGCAGCGTTGTACCAGGGGACCAAGAGACCCAGTACTTC. Amino acid sequence: CSVVPGDQETQYF.

The chain links TRBV12-3 or TRBV12-4 to TRBJ2-3; TRBD1 matches at 9 bases. The CDR3 totals 16 residues. The ends lost 6 bases at V and 3 bases at J; junction bases unmatched: 10. This chain's CDR3 is CASSPGQGGGTDTQYF. In DNA, the CDR3 is TGTGCCAGCAGCCCGGGACAGGGAGGGGGGACAGATACGCAGTATTTT.

There are a few counts of this clonotype. The chain joins TRBV7-8 to TRBJ2-1; 12 nucleotides line up with TRBD2. Germline values: CDR1 SGHVS, CDR2 FQNEAQ. The CDR3 loop spans 17 amino acids. Trimming cost V 3 bases and J 7 bases; bases outside gene matches: 10. The CDR3 bases are TGTGCCAGCAGCTTGAGGGCTAGCGGGGGGGTGACGAATGAGCAGTTCTTC. It specifies CASSLRASGGVTNEQFF.

This chain uses TRBV4-2 with TRBJ2-3, with D tentatively TRBD1 or TRBD2 (5 bases each). CDR1 and CDR2 (germline): LGHNA, YNFKEQ. The V gene lost 0 bases and the J gene lost 1 base, with 14 bases spanning the gap. CDR3 length: 17 residues. The CDR3 reads CASSQEAGTGGTDTQYF. The CDR3 nucleotides read TGTGCCAGCAGCCAAGAAGCTGGGACCGGGGGCACAGATACGCAGTATTTT.

This clonotype was counted between two and nine times. The chain has TRBV20-1 and TRBJ2-5, with D tentatively TRBD1 or TRBD2 (5 bases each). The CDR3 totals 15 residues. V was cut by 1 base and J by 0 bases, with 12 bases left in between. In germline, CDR1 is DFQATT, CDR2 SNEGSKA (reference sequence). CDR3 DNA: TGCAGTGCTAGAGGGACGGGGCCGGACCAAGAGACCCAGTACTTC. Encoded protein: CSARGTGPDQETQYF.

The sample holds a few counts of this clonotype. The rearrangement uses TRBV6-1 and TRBJ2-7; 9 positions agree with TRBD1. Germline V CDR1 and CDR2: MNHNS, SASEGT. The length of the CDR3 is 15 residues. Trimming removed 6 bases from V and 1 base from J; junction bases left unmatched: 7. CDR3 sequence: CASRNRDRESYEQYF. Here the CDR3 DNA reads TGTGCCAGCAGAAACCGGGACAGGGAGTCCTACGAGCAGTACTTC.

This clonotype was counted between two and nine times. The J gene is TRBJ2-5, the V gene TRBV11-2, with D tentatively TRBD1 or TRBD2 (7 bases each). V gave up 5 bases and J gave up 1 base, with 23 bases separating them. Germline CDR1 is SGHAT and CDR2 is FQNNGV. The CDR3 is made up of 18 amino acids. The CDR3 here is CASSPRGGTARTQETQYF. CDR3 nucleotides: TGTGCCAGCAGCCCTAGGGGGGGGACAGCTAGAACCCAAGAGACCCAGTACTTC.

The CDR3 reads CAVGVGQYGYTF. In DNA, the CDR3 is TGTGCCGTCGGGGTTGGCCAATATGGCTACACCTTC. The chain combines TRBV7-7 with TRBJ1-2; D gene uncertain. Looked up from germline, CDR1 is SSHAT and CDR2 is FNYEAQ (reference sequence). The length of the CDR3 is 12 residues. V was clipped by 11 bases and J by 5 bases, with 15 bases between them.

The chain employs TRBV12-3 or TRBV12-4 and TRBJ1-1, with D possibly TRBD1 on 5 matching bases. There are 11 residues in the CDR3. V lost 2 bases and J lost 12, with 10 bases in between. The CDR3 is CASSLRGPPFF. CDR3 bases: TGTGCCAGCAGTTTACGGGGACCCCCTTTCTTT.

This clonotype showed up just a few times. The V call is TRBV20-1, the J call TRBJ2-1; the match to TRBD2 covers 10 bases. Germline V lookup: CDR1 DFQATT, CDR2 SNEGSKA (reference sequence). V dropped 2 bases and J dropped 4; count of bases not matched to a gene: 14. The CDR3 covers 18 residues. In DNA, the CDR3 is TGCAGTGCTAGAATCGCTAGCGGGGGCCTCAGGGATTACAATGAGCAGTTCTTC. Its translation is CSARIASGGLRDYNEQFF.

This clonotype was counted many times. The CDR3 DNA reads as TGTGCCAGCAGCGTATCCCCGGGTGTCCCCTACAATGAGCAGTTCTTC. This codes for CASSVSPGVPYNEQFF. The genes are TRBV12-3 or TRBV12-4 and TRBJ2-1; no clear D. This CDR3 is 16 amino acids long. V lost 6 bases to trimming and J lost 2 bases, with 17 bases between them.

The rearrangement uses TRBV20-1 and TRBJ1-1, with 9 bases that match TRBD1. The germline V gene has CDR1 DFQATT and CDR2 SNEGSKA (reference sequence). The CDR3 is 15 residues long. Trimming took 3 bases from V and 3 from J; bases not matched to a gene: 8. CDR3 in DNA: TGCAGTGCTAGTGGGACAGGGTATTTGGACACTGAAGCTTTCTTT. Its translation is CSASGTGYLDTEAFF.

This clonotype was observed a few times. The gene calls are TRBV7-9 and TRBJ1-6; D ambiguous. This CDR3 is 15 amino acids long. The V and J ends lost 1 base and 7 bases respectively, with 11 bases between them. In germline, CDR1 is SEHNR, CDR2 FQNEAQ (reference sequence). As DNA, the CDR3 is TGTGCCAGCAGCTTAGTTACGGTCAGGAATTCACCCCTCCACTTT. Residues: CASSLVTVRNSPLHF.

The CDR3 sequence: CSARVLDMTTEAFF. In DNA, the CDR3 is TGCAGTGCTAGAGTCTTAGACATGACCACTGAAGCTTTCTTT. This chain connects TRBV20-1 to TRBJ1-1; D not resolved. The CDR3 sequence is 14 residues long. The germline CDR1 and CDR2 sequences are DFQATT and SNEGSKA (reference sequence). The V end lost 1 base, the J end lost 4 bases, and 13 bases lay between the germline ends.

The genes are TRBV6-2 or TRBV6-3 and TRBJ2-2; TRBD1 matches 9 bases. Germline CDR1 reads MNHEY; CDR2 reads SVGEGT. The CDR3 length is 15 residues. V dropped 7 bases and J dropped 3; count of bases not matched to a gene: 6. The CDR3 loop reads CASKTGGPHTGELFF. DNA of the CDR3: TGTGCCAGCAAGACAGGGGGGCCTCACACCGGGGAGCTGTTTTTT.

This chain joins TRBV20-1 and TRBJ2-3; 8 bases map to TRBD2. The J segment lost 2 bases and the V segment lost 2 bases, leaving 12 bases of the junction unmatched. The CDR3 sequence is 17 residues long. Looked up from germline, CDR1 is DFQATT and CDR2 is SNEGSKA (reference sequence). CDR3 amino acids: CSARSGGLGPFTDTQYF. The CDR3 DNA reads as TGCAGTGCTAGAAGCGGGGGACTAGGGCCTTTCACAGATACGCAGTATTTT.

This clonotype appeared a few times. The chain links TRBV20-1 to TRBJ2-6, with unresolved D. The length of the CDR3 is 13 residues. Germline assignment: CDR1 DFQATT and CDR2 SNEGSKA (reference sequence). V lost 3 bases and J 2 bases, leaving 5 bases between the germline ends. The CDR3 sequence: CSASSPGANVLTF. DNA of the CDR3: TGCAGTGCTAGTTCGCCTGGGGCCAACGTCCTGACTTTC.

The chain couples TRBV12-3 or TRBV12-4 to TRBJ2-5; D unclear. There are 16 residues in the CDR3. V was shortened by 6 bases and J by 5 bases, with 22 bases between the two germline ends. CDR3 DNA sequence: TGTGCCAGCAGCCCCCCCAGTGCGGACCTGGGGGAGACCCAGTACTTC. Residues: CASSPPSADLGETQYF.

In this sample, this clonotype turned up a few times. V gene TRBV10-2 combines with J gene TRBJ2-3; 10 positions agree with TRBD1. The ends lost 5 bases at V and 3 bases at J; junction bases unmatched: 2. The CDR3 totals 14 residues. CDR1 is WSHSY and CDR2 is SAAADI in the germline V gene. For the CDR3, the DNA is TGCGCCAGCAGTAAGGGACAGGGGACAGATACGCAGTATTTT. Its translation is CASSKGQGTDTQYF.

This clonotype was seen a handful of times. The gene calls are TRBV4-2 and TRBJ2-2; 7 nucleotides agree with TRBD1. V was pared by 1 base and J by 6 bases, with 11 bases of the junction left unmatched. The CDR3 extends over 17 amino acids. The germline V gene has CDR1 LGHNA and CDR2 YNFKEQ. The CDR3 bases are TGTGCCAGCAGCCAAGGGCCTGACAGGGAGCCGGCCGGGGAGCTGTTTTTT. Translating it yields CASSQGPDREPAGELFF.